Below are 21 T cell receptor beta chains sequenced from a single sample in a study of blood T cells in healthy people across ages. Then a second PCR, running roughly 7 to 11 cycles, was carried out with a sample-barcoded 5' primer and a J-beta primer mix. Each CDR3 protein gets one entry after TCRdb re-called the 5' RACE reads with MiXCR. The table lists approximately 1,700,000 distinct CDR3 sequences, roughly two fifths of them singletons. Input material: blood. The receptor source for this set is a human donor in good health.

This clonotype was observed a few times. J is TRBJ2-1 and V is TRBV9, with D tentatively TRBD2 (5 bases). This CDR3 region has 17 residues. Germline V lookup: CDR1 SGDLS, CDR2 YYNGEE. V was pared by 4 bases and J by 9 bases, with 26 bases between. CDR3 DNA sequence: TGTGCCAGCAGCTTACGCGCCGGGCTTCCGGAAGAGGGTGAGCAGTTCTTC. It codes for CASSLRAGLPEEGEQFF.

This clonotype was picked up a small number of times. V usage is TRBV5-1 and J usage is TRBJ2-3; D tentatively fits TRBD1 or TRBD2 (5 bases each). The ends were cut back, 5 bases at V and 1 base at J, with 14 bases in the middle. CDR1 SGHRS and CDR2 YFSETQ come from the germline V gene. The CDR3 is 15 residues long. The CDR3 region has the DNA TGCGCCAGCAGGAGAGGGGAAGGGCGCACAGATACGCAGTATTTT. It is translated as CASRRGEGRTDTQYF.

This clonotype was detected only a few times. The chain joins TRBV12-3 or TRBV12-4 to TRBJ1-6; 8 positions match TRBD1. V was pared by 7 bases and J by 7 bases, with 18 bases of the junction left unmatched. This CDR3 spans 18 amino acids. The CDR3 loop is CASIFSSGQGAENSPLHF. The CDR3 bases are TGTGCCAGCATCTTCAGTTCTGGGCAGGGGGCGGAAAATTCACCCCTCCACTTT.

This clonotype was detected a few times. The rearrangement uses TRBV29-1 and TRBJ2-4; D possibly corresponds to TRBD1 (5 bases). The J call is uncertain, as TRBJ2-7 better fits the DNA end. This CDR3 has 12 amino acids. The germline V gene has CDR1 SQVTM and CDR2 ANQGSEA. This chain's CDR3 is CSVEVIGDEQYF. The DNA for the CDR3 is TGCAGCGTTGAAGTGATAGGGGACGAGCAGTACTTC.

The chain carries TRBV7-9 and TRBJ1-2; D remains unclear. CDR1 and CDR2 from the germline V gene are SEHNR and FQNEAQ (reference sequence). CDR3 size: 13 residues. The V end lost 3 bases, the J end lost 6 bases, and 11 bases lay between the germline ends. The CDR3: CASSLWPTDGYTF. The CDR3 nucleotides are TGTGCCAGCAGCTTGTGGCCGACGGATGGCTACACCTTC.

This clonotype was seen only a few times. The CDR3 sequence is CASRYQANYGYTF. Written as DNA, the CDR3 is TGTGCCAGCAGATACCAGGCTAACTATGGCTACACCTTC. The chain combines TRBV28 with TRBJ1-2; D unclear. The CDR3 contains 13 residues. Trimming pared 6 bases from V and 0 bases from J, leaving 8 bases between. The germline CDR1 and CDR2 sequences are MDHEN and SYDVKM.

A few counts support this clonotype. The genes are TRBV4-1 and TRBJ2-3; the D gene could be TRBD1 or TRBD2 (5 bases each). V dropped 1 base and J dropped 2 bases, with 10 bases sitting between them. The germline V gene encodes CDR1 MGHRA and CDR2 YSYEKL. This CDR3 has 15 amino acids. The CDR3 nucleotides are TGCGCCAGCAGCCAAGGGGTCGGGACCACAGATACGCAGTATTTT. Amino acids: CASSQGVGTTDTQYF.

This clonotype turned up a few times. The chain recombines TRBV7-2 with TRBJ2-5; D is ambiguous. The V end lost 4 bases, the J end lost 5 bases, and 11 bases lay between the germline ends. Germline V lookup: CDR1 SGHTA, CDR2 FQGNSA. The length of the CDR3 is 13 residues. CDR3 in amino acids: CASSWSSGETQYF. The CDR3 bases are TGTGCCAGCAGCTGGAGTTCTGGGGAGACCCAGTACTTC.

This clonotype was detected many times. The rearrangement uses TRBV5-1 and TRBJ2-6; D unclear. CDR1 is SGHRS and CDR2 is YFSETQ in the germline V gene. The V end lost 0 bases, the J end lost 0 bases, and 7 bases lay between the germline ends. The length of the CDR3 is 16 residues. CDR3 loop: CASSLGDSSGANVLTF. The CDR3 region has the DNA TGCGCCAGCAGCTTGGGAGACTCCTCTGGGGCCAACGTCCTGACTTTC.

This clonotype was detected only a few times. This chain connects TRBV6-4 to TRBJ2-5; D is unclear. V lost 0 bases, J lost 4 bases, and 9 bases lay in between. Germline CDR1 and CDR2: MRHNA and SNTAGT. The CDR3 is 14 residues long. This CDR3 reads CASSDSRARETQYF. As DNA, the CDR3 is TGTGCCAGCAGTGACTCCCGGGCCCGAGAGACCCAGTACTTC.

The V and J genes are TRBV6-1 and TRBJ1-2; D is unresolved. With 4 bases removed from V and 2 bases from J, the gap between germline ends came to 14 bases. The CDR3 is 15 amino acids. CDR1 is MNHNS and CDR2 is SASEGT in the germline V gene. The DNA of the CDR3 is TGTGCCAGCAGTGGCCAGACAAGGGCGAACTATGGCTACACCTTC. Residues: CASSGQTRANYGYTF.

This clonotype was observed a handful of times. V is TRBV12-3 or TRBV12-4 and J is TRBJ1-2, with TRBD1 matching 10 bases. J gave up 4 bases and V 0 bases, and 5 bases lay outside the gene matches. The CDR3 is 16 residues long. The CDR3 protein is CASSLALWTGGYGYTF. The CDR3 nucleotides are TGTGCCAGCAGTTTAGCGCTTTGGACAGGGGGCTATGGCTACACCTTC.

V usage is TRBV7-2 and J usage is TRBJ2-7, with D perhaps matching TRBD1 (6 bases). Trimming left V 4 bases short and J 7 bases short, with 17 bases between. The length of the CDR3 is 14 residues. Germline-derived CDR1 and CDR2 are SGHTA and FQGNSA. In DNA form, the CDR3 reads TGTGCCAGCAGCTATGAACTCCAGGGGTGGGAGCAGTACTTC. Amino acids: CASSYELQGWEQYF.

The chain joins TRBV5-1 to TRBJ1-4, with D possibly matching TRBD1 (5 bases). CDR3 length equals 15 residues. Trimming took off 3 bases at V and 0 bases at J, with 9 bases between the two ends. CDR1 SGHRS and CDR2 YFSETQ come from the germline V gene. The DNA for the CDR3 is TGCGCCAGCAGCTGGGGCCTTGCAACTAATGAAAAACTGTTTTTT. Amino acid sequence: CASSWGLATNEKLFF.

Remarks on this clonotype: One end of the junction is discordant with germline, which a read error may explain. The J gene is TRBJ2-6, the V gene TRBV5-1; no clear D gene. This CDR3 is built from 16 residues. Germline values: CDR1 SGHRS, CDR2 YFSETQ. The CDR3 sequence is CVSSLGPLRGANVLTF. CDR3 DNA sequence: TGCGTCAGCAGCTTAGGCCCCCTGAGGGGGGCCAACGTCCTGACTTTC.

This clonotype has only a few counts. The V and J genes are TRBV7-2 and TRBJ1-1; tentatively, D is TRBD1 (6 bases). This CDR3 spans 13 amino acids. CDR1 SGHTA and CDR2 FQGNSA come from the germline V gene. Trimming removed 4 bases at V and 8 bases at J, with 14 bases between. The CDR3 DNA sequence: TGTGCCAGCAGCTCCCCCGGGACAACCGAAGCTTTCTTT. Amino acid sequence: CASSSPGTTEAFF.

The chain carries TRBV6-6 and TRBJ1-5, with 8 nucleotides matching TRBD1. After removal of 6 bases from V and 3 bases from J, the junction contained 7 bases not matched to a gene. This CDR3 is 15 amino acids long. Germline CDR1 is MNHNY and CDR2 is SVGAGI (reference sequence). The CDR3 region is CASSGQGRNNQPQHF. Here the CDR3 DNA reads TGTGCCAGCAGCGGACAGGGTCGAAACAATCAGCCCCAGCATTTT.

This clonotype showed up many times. The CDR3 region has the DNA TGTGCCAGCAGCTTTCGGGCAGATACGCAGTATTTT. Translation: CASSFRADTQYF. The rearrangement uses TRBV12-3 or TRBV12-4 and TRBJ2-3; no firm D call. Trimming removed 6 bases at V and 4 bases at J, with 8 bases between. The CDR3 consists of 12 residues.

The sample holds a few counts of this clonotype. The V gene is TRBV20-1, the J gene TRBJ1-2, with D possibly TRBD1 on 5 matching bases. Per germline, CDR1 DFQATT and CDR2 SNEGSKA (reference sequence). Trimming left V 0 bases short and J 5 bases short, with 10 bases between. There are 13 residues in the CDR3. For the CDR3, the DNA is TGCAGTGCTAGAGATTTTGGGGGTTATGGCTACACCTTC. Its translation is CSARDFGGYGYTF.

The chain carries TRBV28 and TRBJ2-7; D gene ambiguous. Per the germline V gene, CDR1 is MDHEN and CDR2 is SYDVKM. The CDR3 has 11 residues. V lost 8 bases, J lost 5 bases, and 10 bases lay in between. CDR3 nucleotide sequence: TGTGCCAGCCGCCTCTGGGACGAGCAGTACTTC. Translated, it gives CASRLWDEQYF.

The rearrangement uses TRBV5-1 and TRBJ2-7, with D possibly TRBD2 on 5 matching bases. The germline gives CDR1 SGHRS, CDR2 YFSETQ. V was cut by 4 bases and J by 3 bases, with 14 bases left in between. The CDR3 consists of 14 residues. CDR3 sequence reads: CASSELIRGYEQYF. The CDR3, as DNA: TGCGCCAGCAGCGAACTCATTCGGGGCTACGAGCAGTACTTC. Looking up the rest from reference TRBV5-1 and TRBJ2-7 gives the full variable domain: KAGVTQTPRYLIKTRGQQVTLSCSPISGHRSVSWYQQTPGQGLQFLFEYFSETQRNKGNFPGRFSGRQFSNSRSEMNVSTLELGDSALYLCASSELIRGYEQYFGPGTRLTVT.